The entry that follows covers one T cell receptor (beta chain) sequence. What it binds is unknown. TCRdb reprocessed the reads with MiXCR, giving one entry per CDR3 protein. The sample shows about 260,000 distinct CDR3 sequences, approximately 13% of them seen only once. The data stem from a study of T cell repertoires in cytomegalovirus infection. Study-level information: Matching HLA type and CMV infection were both indicated by public TCR beta signatures. Study-level points and caveats: Ex vivo responses were dominated by HLA-C-restricted CMV-specific TCR beta clonotypes.

In germline, CDR1 is DFQATT, CDR2 SNEGSKA (reference sequence). V shed 3 bases and J shed 5 bases, with 13 bases lying between them. This CDR3 is built from 13 residues. Specimen: PBMCs. The receptor comes from a human donor in good health (CMV status not recorded). Some clones in this sample may be carry-over from other donors' samples. The V call is TRBV20-1, the J call TRBJ2-5; a possible D gene is TRBD1 (6 bases). CDR3 sequence: CSASLAQGETQYF. CDR3 coding DNA: TGCAGTGCTAGTCTGGCGCAGGGGGAGACCCAGTACTTC.